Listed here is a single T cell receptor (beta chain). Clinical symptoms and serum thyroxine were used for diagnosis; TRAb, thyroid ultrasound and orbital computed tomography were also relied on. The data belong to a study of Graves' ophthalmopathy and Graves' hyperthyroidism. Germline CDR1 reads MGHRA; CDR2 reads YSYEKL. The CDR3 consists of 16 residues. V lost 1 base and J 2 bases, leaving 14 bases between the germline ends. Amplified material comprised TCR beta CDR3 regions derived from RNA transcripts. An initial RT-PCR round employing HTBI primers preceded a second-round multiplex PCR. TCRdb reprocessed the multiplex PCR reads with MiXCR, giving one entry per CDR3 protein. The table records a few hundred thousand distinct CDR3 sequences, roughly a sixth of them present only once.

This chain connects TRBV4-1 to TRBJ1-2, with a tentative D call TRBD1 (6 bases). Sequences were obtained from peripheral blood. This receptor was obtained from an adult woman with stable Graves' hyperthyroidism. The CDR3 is CASSQAGQSINYGYTF. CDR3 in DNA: TGCGCCAGCAGCCAAGCCGGACAGTCTATAAACTATGGCTACACCTTC.